This T cell receptor (beta chain) was sequenced during a study of shared clonotypes between healthy human individuals. All the donors were Caucasian adults who lived in Nashville, Tennessee. For unsorted samples, genomic DNA was extracted from around 96 million PBMCs. Assay execution proceeded at the deep level. TCRdb's copy holds only in-frame clones and misses some; the assay was immunoSEQ multiplex PCR. In the table there are about 480,000 clones, 70% to 80% of which are singletons. The CDR3 contains 16 residues. The V gene's germline CDR1 is LNHDA and CDR2 SQIVND (reference sequence). Trimming removed 6 bases from V and 4 bases from J, with 19 bases in between.

The genes are TRBV19 and TRBJ1-5, with a possible D match to TRBD1 (5 bases). Sequencing used PBMCs. This clonotype was sampled from a woman aged 40 to 55 in good health. Some clones in this sample may be carry-over from other donors' samples. The CDR3 coding sequence is TGTGCCAGTAGGGACCGAGGGACCCCGGGGAATCAGCCCCAGCATTTT. This codes for CASRDRGTPGNQPQHF.